A single sample is the source of the 28 T cell receptor beta chains below, sequenced in a study of shared clonotypes between healthy human individuals. The repertoire was sequenced with immunoSEQ multiplex PCR; TCRdb's copy has only in-frame clones and lacks some. The data hold some 1,600,000 clones, with 98% observed a single time. Material: naive CD4+ T cells sorted from blood. The sample's subset: CD45RA+ positively selected. The source is a man between 25 and 39 years old in good health.

The chain uses TRBV28 and TRBJ1-2, with TRBD1 as a possible D gene (5 bases). The CDR3 consists of 17 residues. Trimming removed 8 bases from V and 4 bases from J, with 26 bases in between. Germline lookup yields CDR1 MDHEN and CDR2 SYDVKM. The CDR3 DNA reads TGTGCCAGCTGCCTAGGGAGAACAGGAGCCGCTTTCTATGGCTACACCTTC. It yields the protein CASCLGRTGAAFYGYTF.

This CDR3 is CSVEGPSTGETQYF. In DNA, the CDR3 is TGCAGCGTTGAAGGTCCGAGTACAGGAGAGACCCAGTACTTC. The chain recombines TRBV29-1 with TRBJ2-5; a weak D match, TRBD1 (5 bases). Trimming took off 1 base at V and 4 bases at J, with 13 bases between the two ends. This CDR3 is 14 amino acids long. CDR1 is SQVTM and CDR2 is ANQGSEA in the germline V gene.

The rearrangement joins TRBV4-1 to TRBJ2-1, with TRBD1 matching 7 bases. Looked up from germline, CDR1 is MGHRA and CDR2 is YSYEKL. The V and J ends lost 1 base and 6 bases, in that order; junction bases with no gene match: 6. The CDR3 extends over 15 amino acids. CDR3: CASSQVDRVGNEQFF. The CDR3 DNA sequence: TGCGCCAGCAGCCAAGTCGACAGGGTTGGCAATGAGCAGTTCTTC.

The J gene is TRBJ2-3, the V gene TRBV5-8, with 8 bases fitting TRBD2. The V gene end was trimmed by 0 bases and the J gene end by 2 bases; junction bases not matched to a gene: 8. CDR1 is SGHTS, CDR2 YDEGEE, per germline. CDR3 length: 17 residues. The CDR3 nucleotides read TGTGCCAGCAGCTTGGCATCATCGGGAGGGATCACAGATACGCAGTATTTT. Protein: CASSLASSGGITDTQYF.

This chain links TRBV2 with TRBJ2-7, with a tentative D call TRBD1 (5 bases). The CDR3 consists of 15 residues. Germline V gene sequence: CDR1 SNHLY, CDR2 FYNNEI. Deletions cut 0 bases from V and 6 bases from J, with 15 bases between. DNA of the CDR3: TGTGCCAGCAGTGAAGCCCCGGGCCAGGGCGGCGAGCAGTACTTC. Translation gives CASSEAPGQGGEQYF.

This chain joins TRBV7-7 and TRBJ1-3; D ambiguous. The CDR3 has 15 amino acids. Trimming removed 0 bases at V and 3 bases at J, with 9 bases between. Germline assignment: CDR1 SSHAT and CDR2 FNYEAQ (reference sequence). The CDR3 loop reads CASSLAVGNGNTIYF. The CDR3 nucleotides are TGTGCCAGCAGCTTAGCGGTTGGGAATGGAAACACCATATATTTT.

V usage is TRBV7-9 and J usage is TRBJ2-3; D ambiguous. V was pared by 4 bases and J by 4 bases, with 21 bases between. CDR3 size: 17 residues. The germline V gene has CDR1 SEHNR and CDR2 FQNEAQ (reference sequence). Here the CDR3 DNA reads TGTGCCAGCAGCTCTCCGTCGTCGCTCCCCGGCCCAGATACGCAGTATTTT. Translated, it gives CASSSPSSLPGPDTQYF.

V and J are TRBV28 and TRBJ1-5; D is ambiguous. The CDR3 consists of 15 residues. CDR1 and CDR2 (germline): MDHEN, SYDVKM. V lost 5 bases and J 2 bases, leaving 13 bases between the germline ends. CDR3 in amino acids: CASSVTLGGNQPQHF. The CDR3 coding sequence is TGTGCCAGCAGTGTGACCCTGGGTGGCAATCAGCCCCAGCATTTT.

The chain is built from TRBV11-3 and TRBJ2-1; perhaps TRBD1 as D (5 bases). The CDR3 is made up of 15 amino acids. From germline, CDR1 is SGHNT and CDR2 YENEEA. V was trimmed by 3 bases and J by 2 bases, leaving 11 bases between them. In nucleotides, the CDR3 is TGTGCCAGCAGCTTTGAGACAGCAGCCTACAATGAGCAGTTCTTC. It codes for CASSFETAAYNEQFF. Full variable domain (rest looked up from reference TRBV11-3 and TRBJ2-1): EAGVVQSPRYKIIEKKQPVAFWCNPISGHNTLYWYLQNLGQGPELLIRYENEEAVDDSQLPKDRFSAERLKGVDSTLKIQPAELGDSAVYLCASSFETAAYNEQFFGPGTRLTVL.

V usage is TRBV18 and J usage is TRBJ2-5; 7 bases line up with TRBD2. J gave up 5 bases and V 2 bases, and 8 bases lay outside the gene matches. The CDR3 is made up of 15 amino acids. The germline gives CDR1 KGHSH, CDR2 LQKENI. CDR3 nucleotides: TGTGCCAGCTCACCATTTGGTTACGGGAGGGAGACCCAGTACTTC. It translates to CASSPFGYGRETQYF.

The V and J genes are TRBV2 and TRBJ2-5; tentative D call: TRBD2 (6 bases). The germline V and J ends were trimmed by 6 bases and 1 base, with 15 bases remaining between them. Looked up from germline, CDR1 is SNHLY and CDR2 is FYNNEI. The CDR3 has 15 residues. For the CDR3, the DNA is TGTGCCAGCAGGAGGGTTTGGGACTTCCAAGAGACCCAGTACTTC. Translation gives CASRRVWDFQETQYF.

V and J are TRBV15 and TRBJ2-2; no clear D gene. The germline CDR1 and CDR2 sequences are LNHNV and YYDKDF (reference sequence). The CDR3 contains 16 residues. The V gene lost 0 bases and the J gene lost 4 bases, with 12 bases spanning the gap. The CDR3 DNA reads TGTGCCACCAGCAGAGATCCACAGCTACCCACCGGGGAGCTGTTTTTT. Protein sequence: CATSRDPQLPTGELFF.

CDR3: CAWGLSGANVLTF. Written as DNA, the CDR3 is TGTGCCTGGGGGCTGTCAGGGGCCAACGTCCTGACTTTC. J is TRBJ2-6 and V is TRBV30; D gene ambiguous. In germline, CDR1 is GTSNPN, CDR2 SVGIG (reference sequence). V lost 5 bases, J lost 4 bases, and 9 bases lay in between. The CDR3 has 13 residues.

The chain joins TRBV7-8 to TRBJ2-7; D might be TRBD1 (5 bases). The V gene's germline CDR1 is SGHVS and CDR2 FQNEAQ. The germline V and J ends were trimmed by 1 base and 2 bases, with 9 bases remaining between them. The CDR3 loop spans 14 amino acids. This chain's CDR3 is CASSLDRTTYEQYF. The CDR3 coding sequence is TGTGCCAGCAGCTTAGACAGGACGACCTACGAGCAGTACTTC.

The V call is TRBV18, the J call TRBJ2-2, with D unclear. There are 14 residues in the CDR3. Germline CDR1 KGHSH, CDR2 LQKENI. V lost 8 bases and J lost 2, with 12 bases in between. CDR3 in DNA: TGTGCCAGCCTCCGGACCTCTAACACCGGGGAGCTGTTTTTT. It codes for CASLRTSNTGELFF.

The chain couples TRBV2 to TRBJ2-5; TRBD2 agrees at 16 bases. CDR3 length equals 17 residues. In germline, CDR1 is SNHLY, CDR2 FYNNEI. Unmatched junction bases numbered 1, after V lost 3 bases and J lost 0 bases. The CDR3 DNA sequence: TGTGCCAGCAGTGAGGGACTAGCGGGAGGGGACCAAGAGACCCAGTACTTC. This sequence encodes CASSEGLAGGDQETQYF.

The chain uses TRBV5-1 and TRBJ1-1; possibly TRBD1 for D (5 bases). Trimming removed 2 bases at V and 4 bases at J, with 12 bases between. CDR3 length: 14 amino acids. From germline, CDR1 is SGHRS and CDR2 YFSETQ. The CDR3 region is CASSLIPGSTEAFF. CDR3 DNA: TGCGCCAGCAGCTTAATCCCAGGGAGCACTGAAGCTTTCTTT.

A note on this clone: Additional DNA sequences in this sample encode the identical CDR3. The chain joins TRBV5-1 to TRBJ1-5; D not certain. Germline V gene lookup returns CDR1 SGHRS and CDR2 YFSETQ. This CDR3 contains 13 residues. Trimming pared 0 bases from V and 6 bases from J, leaving 7 bases between. CDR3 amino acids: CASSLGAGQPQHF. CDR3 in DNA: TGCGCCAGCAGCTTGGGGGCAGGTCAGCCCCAGCATTTT.

This rearrangement joins TRBV7-3 to TRBJ2-3; D remains unclear. V was trimmed by 1 base and J by 6 bases, leaving 8 bases between them. CDR3 length: 13 amino acids. The germline gives CDR1 SGHTA, CDR2 FQGTGA. The DNA of the CDR3 is TGTGCCAGCAGCTTAATGGTTTCCGATACGCAGTATTTT. It yields the protein CASSLMVSDTQYF.

The rearrangement joins TRBV27 to TRBJ1-1; D remains unclear. The V end was cut by 8 bases, the J end by 4 bases, with 14 bases between. CDR1 and CDR2 from the germline V gene are MNHEY and SMNVEV (reference sequence). This CDR3 has 13 amino acids. Here the CDR3 reads CASERRPGTEAFF. CDR3 nucleotides: TGTGCCAGCGAAAGGCGCCCGGGCACTGAAGCTTTCTTT.

This chain links TRBV4-1 with TRBJ2-2, with D possibly matching TRBD2 (5 bases). The germline V and J ends were trimmed by 3 bases and 1 base, with 9 bases remaining between them. CDR1 is MGHRA and CDR2 is YSYEKL in the germline V gene. The CDR3 is made up of 15 amino acids. CDR3 sequence: CASSHAAGNTGELFF. The CDR3 bases are TGCGCCAGCAGCCACGCGGCGGGGAACACCGGGGAGCTGTTTTTT.

The chain has TRBV29-1 and TRBJ2-7; 10 positions match TRBD2. The germline V gene has CDR1 SQVTM and CDR2 ANQGSEA. This CDR3 region has 14 residues. After removal of 4 bases from V and 4 bases from J, the junction contained 7 bases not matched to a gene. CDR3 DNA sequence: TGCAGCGTTGTTGGTAGCGGGAGGCTTTACGAGCAGTACTTC. Amino acids: CSVVGSGRLYEQYF.

The chain joins TRBV28 to TRBJ2-2; D uncertain. V shed 5 bases and J shed 0 bases, with 7 bases lying between them. The CDR3 runs 14 residues. CDR1 and CDR2 from the germline V gene are MDHEN and SYDVKM. CDR3 region: CASSKASNTGELFF. CDR3 in DNA: TGTGCCAGCAGTAAAGCGTCGAACACCGGGGAGCTGTTTTTT.

The rearrangement links TRBV10-3 to TRBJ2-1; D might be TRBD2 (5 bases). This CDR3 is built from 13 residues. Germline CDR1 and CDR2: ENHRY and SYGVKD. V lost 2 bases and J 8 bases, leaving 10 bases between the germline ends. In DNA, the CDR3 is TGTGCCATCAGTGAGGAGCGGAAGGATGAGCAGTTCTTC. Its protein product is CAISEERKDEQFF.

The chain is built from TRBV10-2 and TRBJ2-2, with 9 bases that match TRBD2. Germline CDR1 reads WSHSY; CDR2 reads SAAADI. V trimming: 3 bases; J trimming: 7 bases; junction bases outside the gene matches: 9. This CDR3 contains 16 residues. In DNA form, the CDR3 reads TGCGCCAGCAGTGAAGCGGGAGGACCTTGGGACGGGGAGCTGTTTTTT. Its translation: CASSEAGGPWDGELFF.

The chain uses TRBV9 and TRBJ2-1; TRBD2 matches at 10 bases. The CDR3 is 16 amino acids. V lost 0 bases, J lost 2 bases, and 2 bases stayed unmatched. Germline V gene sequence: CDR1 SGDLS, CDR2 YYNGEE. The CDR3 coding sequence is TGTGCCAGCAGCGTAGCACTAGCGGGACCCTACAATGAGCAGTTCTTC. Translated, it gives CASSVALAGPYNEQFF.

This chain uses TRBV6-6 with TRBJ2-4; D unclear. Trimming took 6 bases from V and 15 from J, leaving 21 bases between them. The CDR3 totals 13 residues. The germline V gene encodes CDR1 MNHNY and CDR2 SVGAGI (reference sequence). The CDR3, as DNA: TGTGCCAGCAGCCCCACCGTCATGGGAAAGGTGTACTTC. Translation: CASSPTVMGKVYF.

The genes are TRBV11-2 and TRBJ1-4; D ambiguous. Trimming took 3 bases from V and 8 from J, leaving 7 bases between them. Germline V gene sequence: CDR1 SGHAT, CDR2 FQNNGV. The CDR3 covers 12 residues. DNA of the CDR3: TGTGCCAGCAGCTTGAAACGGGAAAAACTGTTTTTT. It codes for CASSLKREKLFF.